These 27 T cell receptor beta chains were sequenced from one sample in a study of blood T cell repertoires in COVID-19. Using immunoSEQ multiplex PCR, the repertoire was profiled, and TCRdb retains in-frame clones only, with some absent. The sample shows 250,000 to 300,000 clones, 85% to 90% of them seen only once. The sample was peripheral blood. The receptor set was obtained from a woman aged 60 to 75 with COVID-19, enrolled during active disease.

The V call is TRBV18, the J call TRBJ2-1; 8 nucleotides match TRBD2. V lost 2 bases to trimming and J lost 4 bases; unmatched junction nucleotides: 7. The CDR3 sequence is 16 residues long. Germline V gene lookup returns CDR1 KGHSH and CDR2 LQKENI. The CDR3 DNA reads TGTGCCAGCTCACCAGCGTCGGGAGGGCAATACAATGAGCAGTTCTTC. It encodes CASSPASGGQYNEQFF.

This chain joins TRBV19 and TRBJ2-3; D may be TRBD2 (5 bases). The CDR3 consists of 13 residues. V was pared by 7 bases and J by 5 bases, with 13 bases between. CDR1 LNHDA and CDR2 SQIVND come from the germline V gene (reference sequence). CDR3 region: CASNSMGRDTQYF. In DNA form, the CDR3 reads TGTGCCAGTAATAGTATGGGGAGAGATACGCAGTATTTT.

The V gene is TRBV11-3, the J gene TRBJ2-1; the match to TRBD1 covers 9 bases. The J segment lost 4 bases and the V segment lost 5 bases, leaving 12 bases of the junction unmatched. Germline assignment: CDR1 SGHNT and CDR2 YENEEA. This CDR3 is built from 17 residues. Here the CDR3 reads CASSPGQGPPPYNEQFF. Written as DNA, the CDR3 is TGTGCCAGCAGCCCTGGACAGGGGCCCCCTCCTTACAATGAGCAGTTCTTC.

The chain joins TRBV28 to TRBJ1-2; D gene ambiguous. Deletions cut 7 bases from V and 4 bases from J, with 19 bases between. The CDR3 contains 15 residues. The germline gives CDR1 MDHEN, CDR2 SYDVKM. As DNA, the CDR3 is TGTGCCAGCACCGTCGCGGCAACCGACCTCTATGGCTACACCTTC. Translating gives CASTVAATDLYGYTF.

The J gene is TRBJ1-2, the V gene TRBV28, with D perhaps matching TRBD1 (6 bases). Between the trimmed V and J ends, which lost 6 bases and 5 bases, there was a span of 13 bases. Germline values: CDR1 MDHEN, CDR2 SYDVKM. This CDR3 comprises 13 residues. CDR3 region: CASSPGEWYGYTF. The CDR3 DNA reads TGTGCCAGCAGCCCAGGGGAGTGGTATGGCTACACCTTC.

In this sample, this clone turned up many times. The chain recombines TRBV14 with TRBJ2-2; 11 bases match TRBD2. V shed 4 bases, J shed 4 bases, and the junction held 8 bases outside the gene matches. In germline, CDR1 is SGHDN, CDR2 FVKESK. The CDR3 consists of 17 residues. CDR3 in DNA: TGTGCCAGCAGCCGCTCCACTAGCGGGAGTCTCACCGGGGAGCTGTTTTTT. Encoded protein: CASSRSTSGSLTGELFF.

The rearrangement joins TRBV20-1 to TRBJ2-3, with 9 bases lining up with TRBD2. The CDR3 has 14 residues. CDR1 and CDR2 from the germline V gene are DFQATT and SNEGSKA (reference sequence). With V trimmed by 6 bases and J by 5 bases, 9 bases remained unmatched. The CDR3, as DNA: TGCAGTGCGAGTGGGCCAGCGGGGGGAGATACGCAGTATTTT. Its translation: CSASGPAGGDTQYF.

The table lists this clone with a few counts. The gene calls are TRBV10-3 and TRBJ2-3, with D unresolved. Germline V gene data show CDR1 as ENHRY and CDR2 as SYGVKD. The V gene lost 5 bases and the J gene lost 1 base, with 4 bases spanning the gap. This CDR3 has 12 amino acids. CDR3 region: CAISSGTDTQYF. The CDR3 nucleotides read TGTGCCATCAGTTCAGGCACAGATACGCAGTATTTT.

CDR3 protein: CASSRGGGGNTEAFF. CDR3 bases: TGTGCCAGCAGCCGAGGGGGTGGGGGGAACACTGAAGCTTTCTTT. The gene calls are TRBV5-4 and TRBJ1-1, with D tentatively TRBD1 (6 bases). The CDR3 sequence is 15 residues long. Germline-derived CDR1 and CDR2 are SGHNT and YYREEE (reference sequence). The ends were cut back, 4 bases at V and 1 base at J, with 14 bases in the middle.

Here the CDR3 reads CAIRRQGSTTEAFF. As DNA, the CDR3 is TGTGCCATCAGGCGACAGGGTAGTACCACTGAAGCTTTCTTT. The rearrangement uses TRBV10-3 and TRBJ1-1, with TRBD1 matching 7 bases. V gave up 6 bases and J gave up 4 bases; unmatched junction bases: 8. CDR3 size: 14 residues. Germline CDR1 ENHRY, CDR2 SYGVKD.

The chain has TRBV9 and TRBJ2-1; 7 positions agree with TRBD2. This CDR3 has 18 residues. V was pared by 0 bases and J by 6 bases, with 15 bases of the junction left unmatched. CDR1 SGDLS and CDR2 YYNGEE come from the germline V gene. The CDR3 reads CASSVARGEGVRSNEQFF. As DNA, the CDR3 is TGTGCCAGCAGCGTAGCTCGGGGGGAGGGAGTAAGGTCCAATGAGCAGTTCTTC. The full variable domain, completed using reference TRBV9 and TRBJ2-1, is DSGVTQTPKHLITATGQRVTLRCSPRSGDLSVYWYQQSLDQGLQFLIQYYNGEERAKGNILERFSAQQFPDLHSELNLSSLELGDSALYFCASSVARGEGVRSNEQFFGPGTRLTVL.

The gene calls are TRBV5-1 and TRBJ2-5, with TRBD2 identical over 7 bases. Unmatched junction bases numbered 8, after V lost 0 bases and J lost 0 bases. The germline V gene has CDR1 SGHRS and CDR2 YFSETQ. The CDR3 has 17 residues. The CDR3 loop is CASSLGGGLGYQETQYF. The CDR3 region has the DNA TGCGCCAGCAGCTTGGGGGGGGGACTTGGGTACCAAGAGACCCAGTACTTC.

The chain has TRBV10-3 and TRBJ1-2; 7 bases line up with TRBD1. Germline CDR1 ENHRY, CDR2 SYGVKD. This CDR3 spans 13 amino acids. Trimming removed 6 bases from V and 4 bases from J; junction bases left unmatched: 5. The CDR3 spells CAISADRSYGYTF. The CDR3 DNA reads as TGTGCCATCAGCGCGGACAGGAGCTATGGCTACACCTTC.

To note about this clone: Compared with germline, one end of the junction differs, possibly owing to a read error. The rearrangement joins TRBV13 to TRBJ1-1, with 7 bases lining up with TRBD1. Germline assignment: CDR1 PRHDT and CDR2 FYEKMQ (reference sequence). CDR3 length: 14 residues. This chain's CDR3 is CASTLQGRNTEAFF. The CDR3 nucleotides read TGTGCCAGCACCTTACAGGGGAGGAACACTGAAGCTTTCTTT.

The rearrangement joins TRBV4-3 to TRBJ1-2; perhaps TRBD1 as D (5 bases). V lost 0 bases and J 2 bases, leaving 16 bases between the germline ends. Germline V gene data show CDR1 as LGHNA and CDR2 as YSLEER. This CDR3 has 17 residues. The CDR3 here is CASSQDYGGGPNYGYTF. In DNA form, the CDR3 reads TGCGCCAGCAGCCAAGATTACGGCGGGGGTCCCAACTATGGCTACACCTTC.

The V and J genes are TRBV4-2 and TRBJ2-3; possibly TRBD1 for D (5 bases). The CDR3 loop spans 16 amino acids. Trimming took off 1 base at V and 0 bases at J, with 11 bases between the two ends. Germline CDR1 and CDR2: LGHNA and YNFKEQ. This CDR3 is CASSQVDSPSTDTQYF. CDR3 DNA: TGTGCCAGCAGCCAAGTAGACAGTCCCAGCACAGATACGCAGTATTTT.

V and J are TRBV27 and TRBJ2-2; 8 positions agree with TRBD1. V was clipped by 5 bases and J by 4 bases; unmatched bases: 6. This CDR3 has 15 residues. Germline V gene lookup returns CDR1 MNHEY and CDR2 SMNVEV (reference sequence). In nucleotides, the CDR3 is TGTGCCAGCAGTCCAGGGGGCTTGGGCACCGGGGAGCTGTTTTTT. This translates into CASSPGGLGTGELFF.

V is TRBV4-1 and J is TRBJ1-3; D is perhaps TRBD1 (5 bases). The germline gives CDR1 MGHRA, CDR2 YSYEKL. The ends were cut back, 1 base at V and 4 bases at J, with 11 bases in the middle. CDR3 size: 15 residues. CDR3 in amino acids: CASSQVGGPGNTIYF. The CDR3 region has the DNA TGCGCCAGCAGCCAAGTCGGGGGTCCGGGAAACACCATATATTTT.

The chain couples TRBV5-1 to TRBJ2-5; perhaps TRBD2 as D (5 bases). V was cut by 3 bases and J by 5 bases, with 14 bases left in between. This CDR3 has 14 residues. CDR1 is SGHRS and CDR2 is YFSETQ in the germline V gene. CDR3 nucleotides: TGCGCCAGCAGCTACTCCGGGATTGAGGAGACCCAGTACTTC. It codes for CASSYSGIEETQYF. Looking up the rest from reference TRBV5-1 and TRBJ2-5 gives the full variable domain: KAGVTQTPRYLIKTRGQQVTLSCSPISGHRSVSWYQQTPGQGLQFLFEYFSETQRNKGNFPGRFSGRQFSNSRSEMNVSTLELGDSALYLCASSYSGIEETQYFGPGTRLLVL.

The chain combines TRBV6-6 with TRBJ1-1, with D perhaps matching TRBD1 (6 bases). The CDR3 runs 15 residues. Germline loops: CDR1 MNHNY, CDR2 SVGAGI (reference sequence). Trimming stripped 5 bases from V and 5 bases from J, with 18 bases between. The CDR3 here is CASSLPTGLGTEAFF. The CDR3 DNA sequence: TGTGCCAGCAGTCTCCCGACAGGTTTGGGTACTGAAGCTTTCTTT.

The V gene is TRBV28, the J gene TRBJ2-7; D possibly corresponds to TRBD2 (5 bases). Trimming took off 7 bases at V and 0 bases at J, with 13 bases between the two ends. CDR1 is MDHEN and CDR2 is SYDVKM in the germline V gene. This CDR3 comprises 14 residues. The CDR3 is CASTRRGSSYEQYF. The CDR3 nucleotides are TGTGCCAGCACTCGACGGGGTAGCTCCTACGAGCAGTACTTC.

The chain uses TRBV7-9 and TRBJ2-2, with 9 bases fitting TRBD1. The V gene's germline CDR1 is SEHNR and CDR2 FQNEAQ (reference sequence). The CDR3 loop spans 16 amino acids. The J segment lost 7 bases and the V segment lost 8 bases, leaving 14 bases of the junction unmatched. In DNA, the CDR3 is TGTGCCAGCCCATCTTCGGGGACAGGGTTTATCGGGGAGCTGTTTTTT. Its protein is CASPSSGTGFIGELFF.

The genes are TRBV20-1 and TRBJ2-4, with TRBD2 matching over 7 bases. Trimming at V came to 3 bases and at J to 2 bases, leaving 7 bases not matched to a gene. Germline V gene data show CDR1 as DFQATT and CDR2 as SNEGSKA (reference sequence). CDR3 length: 15 amino acids. DNA of the CDR3: TGCAGTGCTAGTGGCGGGAGTGGAACCAAAAACATTCAGTACTTC. Amino acid sequence: CSASGGSGTKNIQYF.

This clone was detected once. This rearrangement joins TRBV19 to TRBJ2-2; 8 bases agree with TRBD1. Germline assignment: CDR1 LNHDA and CDR2 SQIVND (reference sequence). J was trimmed by 1 base and V by 7 bases; bases with no gene match: 8. The CDR3 consists of 16 residues. The CDR3 loop reads CASMGQGAVNTGELFF. CDR3 DNA sequence: TGTGCCAGTATGGGCCAGGGGGCCGTGAACACCGGGGAGCTGTTTTTT.

Here the CDR3 reads CSVAGGGFTEAFF. In nucleotides, the CDR3 is TGCAGCGTTGCAGGGGGAGGTTTTACTGAAGCTTTCTTT. V gene TRBV29-1 combines with J gene TRBJ1-1; 7 nucleotides agree with TRBD1. CDR1 is SQVTM, CDR2 ANQGSEA, per germline. The CDR3 sequence is 13 residues long. Trimming took 4 bases from V and 5 from J; bases not matched to a gene: 7. Variable domain in full (rest from reference TRBV29-1 and TRBJ1-1): SAVISQKPSRDICQRGTSLTIQCQVDSQVTMMFWYRQQPGQSLTLIATANQGSEATYESGFVIDKFPISRPNLTFSTLTVSNMSPEDSSIYLCSVAGGGFTEAFFGQGTRLTVV.

V is TRBV7-3 and J is TRBJ2-1; TRBD1 matches 8 bases. CDR3 length: 21 amino acids. Germline CDR1 is SGHTA and CDR2 is FQGTGA. The J segment lost 0 bases and the V segment lost 1 base, leaving 17 bases of the junction unmatched. Here the CDR3 DNA reads TGTGCCAGCAGCTTAATGGGGGGACCGTGGCGAACAGGGGGCTCCTACAATGAGCAGTTCTTC. This encodes CASSLMGGPWRTGGSYNEQFF.

The CDR3 DNA sequence: TGCGCCAGCAGCTCCAACTCTCTAGCGCCTGGGGAGCAGTTCTTC. Residues: CASSSNSLAPGEQFF. This rearrangement joins TRBV5-1 to TRBJ2-1, with a weak D call TRBD2 (6 bases). The V and J ends lost 3 bases and 10 bases respectively, with 20 bases between them. The CDR3 runs to 15 residues. Germline V lookup: CDR1 SGHRS, CDR2 YFSETQ.